The entry that follows covers one TCR beta chain sequence. The antigen is not known. This sample was included in a study of blood T cells in healthy people across ages. Sample-barcoded 5' priming and a J-beta primer mix drove a second PCR of 7 to 11 cycles. Each TCR beta cDNA got a 12-nucleotide random molecular identifier. MiXCR, applied by TCRdb to the 5' RACE reads, yields one record per CDR3 protein. The table records approximately 800,000 distinct CDR3 sequences, 58% of them present only once. Study observations and caveats: Changes in expanded clonotypes were possibly confounded, as the CMV status of donors was unknown.

The CDR3 extends over 14 amino acids. Germline lookup yields CDR1 SGHTA and CDR2 FQGNSA. V lost 5 bases, J lost 6 bases, and 15 bases lay in between. This TCR came from a man younger than 40 in good health. Material for sequencing was blood. The rearrangement joins TRBV7-2 to TRBJ2-3; unclear D gene. CDR3 bases: TGTGCCAGCAGCCTTGGGTCGCGCGCGGATACGCAGTATTTT. This gives the protein CASSLGSRADTQYF. The variable domain in full, with the rest retrieved from reference TRBV7-2 and TRBJ2-3, is GAGVSQSPSNKVTEKGKDVELRCDPISGHTALYWYRQSLGQGLEFLIYFQGNSAPDKSGLPSDRFSAERTGGSVSTLTIQRTQQEDSAVYLCASSLGSRADTQYFGPGTRLTVL.